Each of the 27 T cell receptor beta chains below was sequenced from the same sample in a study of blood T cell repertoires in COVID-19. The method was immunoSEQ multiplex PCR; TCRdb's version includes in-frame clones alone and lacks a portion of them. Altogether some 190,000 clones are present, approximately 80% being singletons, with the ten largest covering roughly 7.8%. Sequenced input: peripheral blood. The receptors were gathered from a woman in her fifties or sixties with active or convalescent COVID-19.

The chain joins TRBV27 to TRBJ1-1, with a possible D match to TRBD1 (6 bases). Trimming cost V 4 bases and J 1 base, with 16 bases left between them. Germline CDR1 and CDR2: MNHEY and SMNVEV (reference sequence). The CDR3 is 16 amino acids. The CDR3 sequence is CASSWGRGAGNTEAFF. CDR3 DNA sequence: TGTGCCAGCAGTTGGGGGCGGGGGGCTGGGAACACTGAAGCTTTCTTT.

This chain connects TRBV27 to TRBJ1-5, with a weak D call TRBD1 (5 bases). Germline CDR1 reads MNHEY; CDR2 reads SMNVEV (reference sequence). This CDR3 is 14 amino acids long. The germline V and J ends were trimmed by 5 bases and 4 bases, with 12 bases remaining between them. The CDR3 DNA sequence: TGTGCCAGCAGTACCTGGGCAGGGAATCAGCCCCAGCATTTT. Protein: CASSTWAGNQPQHF.

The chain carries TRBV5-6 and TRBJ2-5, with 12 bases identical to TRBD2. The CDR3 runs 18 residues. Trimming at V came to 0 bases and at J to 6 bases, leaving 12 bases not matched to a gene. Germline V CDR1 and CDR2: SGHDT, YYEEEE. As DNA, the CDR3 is TGTGCCAGCAGCTTGGGGCCTGGACAACTAGCGGGGGGAAAGACCCAGTACTTC. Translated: CASSLGPGQLAGGKTQYF.

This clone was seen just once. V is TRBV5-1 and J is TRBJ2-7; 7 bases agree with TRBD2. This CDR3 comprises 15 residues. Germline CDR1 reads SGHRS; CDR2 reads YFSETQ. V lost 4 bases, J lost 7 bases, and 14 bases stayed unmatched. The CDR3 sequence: CASSPASPGEGEQYF. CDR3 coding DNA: TGCGCCAGCAGCCCGGCGTCTCCGGGGGAGGGGGAGCAGTACTTC. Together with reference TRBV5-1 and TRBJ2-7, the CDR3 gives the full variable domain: KAGVTQTPRYLIKTRGQQVTLSCSPISGHRSVSWYQQTPGQGLQFLFEYFSETQRNKGNFPGRFSGRQFSNSRSEMNVSTLELGDSALYLCASSPASPGEGEQYFGPGTRLTVT.

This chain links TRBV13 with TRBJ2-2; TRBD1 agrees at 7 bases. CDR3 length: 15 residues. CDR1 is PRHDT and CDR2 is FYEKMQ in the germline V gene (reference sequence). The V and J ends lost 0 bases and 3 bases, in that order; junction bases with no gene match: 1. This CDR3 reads CASSLGDRDTGELFF. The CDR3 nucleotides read TGTGCCAGCAGCTTAGGAGACAGGGACACCGGGGAGCTGTTTTTT.

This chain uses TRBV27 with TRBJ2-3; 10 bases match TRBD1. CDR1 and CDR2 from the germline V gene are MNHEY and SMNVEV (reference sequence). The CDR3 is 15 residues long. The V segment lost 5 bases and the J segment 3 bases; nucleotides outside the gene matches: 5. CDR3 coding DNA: TGTGCCAGCAGTATCCGGGACAGGGGAACAGATACGCAGTATTTT. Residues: CASSIRDRGTDTQYF.

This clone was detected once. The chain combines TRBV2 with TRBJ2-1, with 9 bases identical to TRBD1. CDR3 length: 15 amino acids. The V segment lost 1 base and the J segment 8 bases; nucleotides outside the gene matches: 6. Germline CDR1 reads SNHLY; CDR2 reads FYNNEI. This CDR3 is CASSEVGQGGDEQFF. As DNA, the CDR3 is TGTGCCAGCAGTGAAGTGGGACAGGGTGGGGATGAGCAGTTCTTC.

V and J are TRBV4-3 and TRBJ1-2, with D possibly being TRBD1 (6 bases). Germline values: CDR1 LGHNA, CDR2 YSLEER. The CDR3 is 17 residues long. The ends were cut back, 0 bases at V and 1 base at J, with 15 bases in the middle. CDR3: CASSQDIGRGINYGYTF. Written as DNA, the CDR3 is TGCGCCAGCAGCCAAGATATTGGCAGGGGTATTAACTATGGCTACACCTTC.

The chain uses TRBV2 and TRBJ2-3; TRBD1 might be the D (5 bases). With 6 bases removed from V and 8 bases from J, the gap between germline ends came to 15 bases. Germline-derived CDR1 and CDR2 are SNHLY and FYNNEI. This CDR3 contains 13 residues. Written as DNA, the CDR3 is TGTGCCAGCAGAGGGGTAGGCCCCGTTACGCAGTATTTT. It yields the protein CASRGVGPVTQYF. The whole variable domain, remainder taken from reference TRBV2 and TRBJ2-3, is EPEVTQTPSHQVTQMGQEVILRCVPISNHLYFYWYRQILGQKVEFLVSFYNNEISEKSEIFDDQFSVERPDGSNFTLKIRSTKLEDSAMYFCASRGVGPVTQYFGPGTRLTVL.

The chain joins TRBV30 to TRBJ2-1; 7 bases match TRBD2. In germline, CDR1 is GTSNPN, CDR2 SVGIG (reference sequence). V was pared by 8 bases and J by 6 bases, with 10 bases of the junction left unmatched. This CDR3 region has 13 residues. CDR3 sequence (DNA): TGTGCCACAGCGGGAACCTACTCCAATGAGCAGTTCTTC. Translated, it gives CATAGTYSNEQFF.

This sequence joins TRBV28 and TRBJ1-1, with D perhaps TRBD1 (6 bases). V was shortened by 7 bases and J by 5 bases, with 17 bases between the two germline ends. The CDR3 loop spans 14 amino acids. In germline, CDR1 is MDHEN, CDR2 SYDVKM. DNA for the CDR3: TGTGCCAGCATTACCAGACCTAGGGGGACTGAAGCTTTCTTT. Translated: CASITRPRGTEAFF.

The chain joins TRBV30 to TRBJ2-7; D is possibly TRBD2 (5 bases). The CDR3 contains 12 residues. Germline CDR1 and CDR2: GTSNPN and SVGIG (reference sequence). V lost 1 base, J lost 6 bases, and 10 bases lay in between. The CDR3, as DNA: TGTGCCTGGAGTGCCGGACTGGGCGAGCAGTACTTC. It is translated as CAWSAGLGEQYF.

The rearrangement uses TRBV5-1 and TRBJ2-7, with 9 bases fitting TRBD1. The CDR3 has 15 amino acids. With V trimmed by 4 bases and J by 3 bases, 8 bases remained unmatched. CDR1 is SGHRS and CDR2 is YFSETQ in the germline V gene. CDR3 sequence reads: CASSRPGQGIYEQYF. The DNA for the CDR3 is TGCGCCAGCAGCCGCCCAGGACAGGGGATCTACGAGCAGTACTTC.

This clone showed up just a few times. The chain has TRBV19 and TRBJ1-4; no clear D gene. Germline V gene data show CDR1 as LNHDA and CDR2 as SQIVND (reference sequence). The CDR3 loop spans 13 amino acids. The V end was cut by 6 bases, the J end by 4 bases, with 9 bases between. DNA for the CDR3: TGTGCCAGTAGCCTTCGGGGTAATGAAAAACTGTTTTTT. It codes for CASSLRGNEKLFF.

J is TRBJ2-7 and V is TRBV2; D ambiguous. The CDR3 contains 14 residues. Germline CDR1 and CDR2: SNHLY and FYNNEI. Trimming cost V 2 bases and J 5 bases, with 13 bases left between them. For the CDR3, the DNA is TGTGCCAGCAGTGAATCGGAGTATGAGAACGAGCAGTACTTC. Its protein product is CASSESEYENEQYF.

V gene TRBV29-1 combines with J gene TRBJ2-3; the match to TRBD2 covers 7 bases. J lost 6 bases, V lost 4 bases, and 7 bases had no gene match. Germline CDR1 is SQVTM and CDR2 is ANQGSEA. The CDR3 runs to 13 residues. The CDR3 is CSVGGGKGDTQYF. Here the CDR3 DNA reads TGCAGCGTTGGCGGGGGAAAAGGCGATACGCAGTATTTT.

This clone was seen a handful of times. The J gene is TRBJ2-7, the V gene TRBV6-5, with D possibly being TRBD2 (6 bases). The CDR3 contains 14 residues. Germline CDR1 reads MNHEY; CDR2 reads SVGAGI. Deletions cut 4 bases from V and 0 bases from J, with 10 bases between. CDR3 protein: CASSSSVSSYEQYF. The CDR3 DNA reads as TGTGCCAGCAGTTCTAGCGTCAGCTCCTACGAGCAGTACTTC.

The CDR3 sequence: CASTPGGRAGNEQFF. The CDR3 DNA reads TGTGCCAGCACCCCTGGCGGGAGGGCCGGGAATGAGCAGTTCTTC. The rearrangement links TRBV28 to TRBJ2-1; 9 nucleotides align to TRBD2. The V segment lost 7 bases and the J segment 7 bases; nucleotides outside the gene matches: 11. CDR1 and CDR2 (germline): MDHEN, SYDVKM. The CDR3 length is 15 residues.

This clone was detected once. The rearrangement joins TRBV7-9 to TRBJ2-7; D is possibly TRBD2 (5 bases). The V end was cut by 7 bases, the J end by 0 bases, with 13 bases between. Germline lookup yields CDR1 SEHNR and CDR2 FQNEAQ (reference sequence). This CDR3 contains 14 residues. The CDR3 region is CASTQAGISYEQYF. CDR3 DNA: TGTGCCAGCACCCAAGCCGGGATCTCCTACGAGCAGTACTTC.

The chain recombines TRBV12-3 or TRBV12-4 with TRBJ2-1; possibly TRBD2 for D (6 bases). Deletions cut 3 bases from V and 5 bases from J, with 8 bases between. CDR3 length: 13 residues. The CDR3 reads CASSFGGNNEQFF. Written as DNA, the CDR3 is TGTGCCAGCAGTTTCGGGGGAAACAATGAGCAGTTCTTC.

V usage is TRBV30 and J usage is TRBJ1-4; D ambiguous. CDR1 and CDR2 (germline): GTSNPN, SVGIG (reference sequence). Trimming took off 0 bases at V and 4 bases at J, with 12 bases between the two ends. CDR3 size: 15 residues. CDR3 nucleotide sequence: TGTGCCTGGAGTGTACGGCAGAGACATAATGAAAAACTGTTTTTT. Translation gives CAWSVRQRHNEKLFF.

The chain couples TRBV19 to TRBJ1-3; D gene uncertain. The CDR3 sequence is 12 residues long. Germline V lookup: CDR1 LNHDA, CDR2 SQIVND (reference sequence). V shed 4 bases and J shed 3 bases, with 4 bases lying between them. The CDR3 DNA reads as TGTGCCAGTAGTAGCGATGGAAACACCATATATTTT. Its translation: CASSSDGNTIYF.

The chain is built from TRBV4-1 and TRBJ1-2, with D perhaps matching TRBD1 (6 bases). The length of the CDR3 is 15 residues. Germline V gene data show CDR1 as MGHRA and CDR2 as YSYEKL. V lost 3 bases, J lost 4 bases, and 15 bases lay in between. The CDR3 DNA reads TGCGCCAGCAGCCAGGCCGACAGGACGGGCTATGGCTACACCTTC. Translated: CASSQADRTGYGYTF.

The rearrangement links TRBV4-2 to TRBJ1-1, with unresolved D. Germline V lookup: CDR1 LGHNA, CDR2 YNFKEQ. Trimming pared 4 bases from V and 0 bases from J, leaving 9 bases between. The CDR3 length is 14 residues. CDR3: CASSRGTVNTEAFF. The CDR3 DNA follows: TGTGCCAGCAGCCGAGGCACCGTGAACACTGAAGCTTTCTTT.

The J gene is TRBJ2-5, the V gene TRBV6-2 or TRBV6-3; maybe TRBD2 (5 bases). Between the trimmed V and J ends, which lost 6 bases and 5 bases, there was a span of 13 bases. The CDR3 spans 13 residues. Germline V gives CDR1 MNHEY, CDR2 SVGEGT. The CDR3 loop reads CASRPPSMETQYF. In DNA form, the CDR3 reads TGTGCCAGCAGACCTCCTAGCATGGAGACCCAGTACTTC.

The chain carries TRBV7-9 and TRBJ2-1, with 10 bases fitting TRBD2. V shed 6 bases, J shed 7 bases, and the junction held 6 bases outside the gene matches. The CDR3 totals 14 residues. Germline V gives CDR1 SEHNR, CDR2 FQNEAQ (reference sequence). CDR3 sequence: CASRSGLAENEQFF. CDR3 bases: TGTGCCAGCAGATCCGGACTAGCGGAAAATGAGCAGTTCTTC.

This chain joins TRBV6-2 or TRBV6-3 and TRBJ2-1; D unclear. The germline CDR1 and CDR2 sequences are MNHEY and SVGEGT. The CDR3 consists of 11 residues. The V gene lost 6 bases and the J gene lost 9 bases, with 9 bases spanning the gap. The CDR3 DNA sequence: TGTGCCAGCAGCCCGTCGAGTGAGCAGTTCTTC. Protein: CASSPSSEQFF.